The 3 T cell receptor beta chains below come from one sample, sequenced in a study of blood T cells in healthy people across ages. A second PCR of roughly 7 to 11 cycles used a sample-barcoded 5' primer and a J-beta primer mix. One entry per CDR3 protein, called by TCRdb with MiXCR from the 5' RACE reads. The sample consists of around 1.1 million distinct CDR3 sequences, around two fifths of them appearing once. Sequencing used blood. Source of these receptors: a man aged 18 to 35 in good health.

The chain uses TRBV7-3 and TRBJ2-1; D not certain. There are 15 residues in the CDR3. V was pared by 5 bases and J by 0 bases, with 11 bases between. Germline CDR1 and CDR2: SGHTA and FQGTGA. The CDR3 DNA reads as TGTGCCAGCAGCCCCAGCCCTCTCTCCTACAATGAGCAGTTCTTC. Protein product: CASSPSPLSYNEQFF. The whole variable domain, filled in from reference TRBV7-3 and TRBJ2-1, reads GAGVSQTPSNKVTEKGKYVELRCDPISGHTALYWYRQSLGQGPEFLIYFQGTGAADDSGLPNDRFFAVRPEGSVSTLKIQRTERGDSAVYLCASSPSPLSYNEQFFGPGTRLTVL.

About this clonotype itself: A read error is possible here, since a much larger clone lies one base away. The chain's CDR3 is CASSLRLHADTQYF. The CDR3 DNA reads TGTGCCAGCAGCTTGCGACTTCACGCAGATACGCAGTATTTT. The chain is built from TRBV13 and TRBJ2-3; no firm D call. V lost 3 bases and J 4 bases, leaving 11 bases between the germline ends. CDR1 PRHDT and CDR2 FYEKMQ come from the germline V gene (reference sequence). The CDR3 has 14 amino acids.

Concerning this clonotype itself: A read error may produce the germline difference seen at one junction end. The J gene is TRBJ1-2, the V gene TRBV6-2 or TRBV6-3; possible D gene TRBD1, 5 bases. Per the germline V gene, CDR1 is MNHEY and CDR2 is SVGEGT. The CDR3 sequence is 16 residues long. CDR3 sequence reads: CASSYVGEFVNYGDTF. The CDR3 DNA reads as TGTGCCAGCAGTTACGTGGGGGAGTTTGTCAACTATGGCGACACCTTC.